This TCR beta chain stems from a study of T cell changes during pregnancy in multiple sclerosis. With regard to this clone: Within the sample, other DNA sequences also encode this same CDR3.

Method: immunoSEQ multiplex PCR; TCRdb's copy keeps in-frame clones and lacks some. The sample shows more than 50,000 clones, around 90% of them seen only once. The TCR sequence derives from a female donor in good health, enrolled as a control in a pregnancy study. The starting material was peripheral blood, obtained in the first trimester of pregnancy.

CDR3 residues: CASSRQGEYGYTF. The CDR3 nucleotides are TGTGCCAGCAGCCGACAGGGGGAATATGGCTACACCTTC. This chain uses TRBV4-2 with TRBJ1-2; 9 bases match TRBD1. CDR3 size: 13 residues. V trimming: 4 bases; J trimming: 5 bases; junction bases outside the gene matches: 2. CDR1 LGHNA and CDR2 YNFKEQ come from the germline V gene.